The clone carrying this T cell receptor beta chain appeared many times. The sample originates from a study of early T cells in non-severe SARS-CoV-2 infection. In the library, individual cDNA molecules carried attached unique molecular identifiers. TCRdb reprocessed the 5' RACE reads via MiXCR and lists one record per CDR3 protein. Among under 60,000 distinct CDR3 sequences listed, 6.5% to 9% were seen once. The origin of this receptor is an adult who was a healthcare worker with PCR-confirmed SARS-CoV-2 infection or an uninfected control (not recorded which). Material for sequencing was whole blood.

This CDR3 is CASFGTGLSYEQYF. The CDR3 bases are TGTGCCAGCTTCGGGACGGGACTAAGCTACGAGCAGTACTTC. This chain links TRBV25-1 with TRBJ2-7, with 7 bases lining up with TRBD2. J lost 3 bases, V lost 8 bases, and 10 bases had no gene match. From germline, CDR1 is MGHDK and CDR2 SYGVNS. The CDR3 runs 14 residues.